Below, 18 T cell receptor beta chains from the same sample are listed, as sequenced in a study of OX40 agonist ivuxolimab in advanced cancers. Measured with immunoSEQ multiplex PCR; TCRdb has only the in-frame clones, and not every one. Of 20,000 to 30,000 clones listed, roughly 71% are singletons. The sample in question was CD4+ or CD8+ T cells sorted from blood, obtained in a trial of the OX40 agonist ivuxolimab. These receptors all stem from an adult with an advanced solid tumor such as melanoma, head and neck, liver or kidney cancer.

This clone has only one observation. The chain has TRBV27 and TRBJ1-1, with a weak D call TRBD1 (6 bases). This CDR3 spans 14 amino acids. CDR1 and CDR2 (germline): MNHEY, SMNVEV (reference sequence). The V and J ends lost 3 bases and 0 bases respectively, with 8 bases between them. CDR3: CASSFRGVNTEAFF. The CDR3 coding sequence is TGTGCCAGCAGTTTTAGGGGGGTGAACACTGAAGCTTTCTTT.

This clone showed up just once. The rearrangement joins TRBV7-9 to TRBJ2-3; perhaps D is TRBD1 or TRBD2 (5 bases each). Germline CDR1 reads SEHNR; CDR2 reads FQNEAQ (reference sequence). The CDR3 runs 16 residues. Trimming took off 5 bases at V and 1 base at J, with 16 bases between the two ends. The CDR3 nucleotides read TGTGCCAGCAGCGATAATTGGGGGAAACGCACAGATACGCAGTATTTT. It translates to CASSDNWGKRTDTQYF.

J is TRBJ2-5 and V is TRBV28, with D tentatively TRBD1 (5 bases). The germline gives CDR1 MDHEN, CDR2 SYDVKM. V lost 7 bases, J lost 5 bases, and 11 bases lay in between. CDR3 length: 12 amino acids. The CDR3 DNA sequence: TGTGCCAGCACCCCAGGGCCCGAGACCCAGTACTTC. As protein: CASTPGPETQYF.

The rearrangement joins TRBV5-8 to TRBJ1-2, with 10 bases identical to TRBD1. V shed 4 bases and J 6 bases; nucleotides not matched to a gene: 6. Germline values: CDR1 SGHTS, CDR2 YDEGEE. This CDR3 spans 14 amino acids. The CDR3 sequence is CASSPGQGGHGYTF. The CDR3 nucleotides read TGTGCCAGCAGCCCTGGACAGGGGGGCCATGGCTACACCTTC.

The chain is built from TRBV18 and TRBJ1-3; the D gene is possibly TRBD1 (6 bases). CDR1 KGHSH and CDR2 LQKENI come from the germline V gene. Trimming took off 1 base at V and 1 base at J, with 20 bases between the two ends. This CDR3 contains 19 residues. DNA of the CDR3: TGTGCCAGCTCACCACAAGTGGCCGGGGGCCCCATTTCTGGAAACACCATATATTTT. This translates into CASSPQVAGGPISGNTIYF.

The chain recombines TRBV19 with TRBJ2-1, with a possible D match to TRBD2 (5 bases). Per the germline V gene, CDR1 is LNHDA and CDR2 is SQIVND (reference sequence). Trimming cost V 4 bases and J 4 bases, with 17 bases left between them. The CDR3 loop spans 16 amino acids. CDR3 protein: CASSNYVRGIYNEQFF. The CDR3 DNA is TGTGCCAGTAGTAACTATGTGAGAGGGATTTACAATGAGCAGTTCTTC.

The chain links TRBV7-2 to TRBJ1-2; TRBD1 might be the D (6 bases). Per the germline V gene, CDR1 is SGHTA and CDR2 is FQGNSA. V lost 5 bases to trimming and J lost 5 bases, with 15 bases between them. This CDR3 region has 14 residues. CDR3 region: CASSPGGRRYGYTF. The CDR3 coding sequence is TGTGCCAGCAGCCCGGGGGGGCGACGGTATGGCTACACCTTC.

The chain employs TRBV6-5 and TRBJ1-1, with D unclear. CDR3 length equals 14 residues. Looked up from germline, CDR1 is MNHEY and CDR2 is SVGAGI. The V gene lost 2 bases and the J gene lost 5 bases, with 12 bases spanning the gap. CDR3 residues: CASSYTVRRTEAFF. CDR3 coding DNA: TGTGCCAGCAGTTACACAGTCAGGAGGACTGAAGCTTTCTTT.

The rearrangement uses TRBV5-4 and TRBJ2-3, with D unclear. The CDR3 is 14 residues long. Germline CDR1 reads SGHNT; CDR2 reads YYREEE (reference sequence). The germline V and J ends were trimmed by 0 bases and 4 bases, with 9 bases remaining between them. The CDR3 reads CASSLERASDTQYF. The DNA of the CDR3 is TGTGCCAGCAGCTTGGAAAGGGCCTCAGATACGCAGTATTTT.

The gene calls are TRBV4-2 and TRBJ1-6, with a tentative D call TRBD1 (5 bases). Germline V CDR1 and CDR2: LGHNA, YNFKEQ. V was shortened by 0 bases and J by 9 bases, with 18 bases between the two germline ends. The CDR3 has 17 amino acids. The CDR3 protein is CASSQERGDRQSSPLHF. Here the CDR3 DNA reads TGTGCCAGCAGCCAAGAGAGGGGAGATCGGCAAAGTTCACCCCTCCACTTT.

This chain joins TRBV28 and TRBJ2-1, with 11 positions matching TRBD2. The CDR3 covers 15 residues. J lost 4 bases, V lost 4 bases, and 3 bases had no gene match. The germline V gene has CDR1 MDHEN and CDR2 SYDVKM. The CDR3 DNA sequence: TGTGCCAGCAGTTCAATAGCGGGAGGGTACAATGAGCAGTTCTTC. This sequence encodes CASSSIAGGYNEQFF.

The CDR3 spells CASSLVRNTEAFF. DNA for the CDR3: TGTGCCAGCAGTTTAGTCCGGAACACTGAAGCTTTCTTT. V and J are TRBV28 and TRBJ1-1, with D uncertain. V dropped 2 bases and J dropped 1 base, with 5 bases sitting between them. The germline V gene has CDR1 MDHEN and CDR2 SYDVKM. CDR3 length equals 13 residues. Full variable domain (rest looked up from reference TRBV28 and TRBJ1-1): DVKVTQSSRYLVKRTGEKVFLECVQDMDHENMFWYRQDPGLGLRLIYFSYDVKMKEKGDIPEGYSVSREKKERFSLILESASTNQTSMYLCASSLVRNTEAFFGQGTRLTVV.

The V call is TRBV6-5, the J call TRBJ1-2, with 7 bases identical to TRBD1. The CDR3 sequence is 13 residues long. CDR1 and CDR2 from the germline V gene are MNHEY and SVGAGI. The V gene end was trimmed by 7 bases and the J gene end by 2 bases; junction bases not matched to a gene: 4. The CDR3 DNA is TGTGCCAGCAAAAGGGACAGCAACTATGGCTACACCTTC. Translation gives CASKRDSNYGYTF.

This chain connects TRBV5-8 to TRBJ2-4; TRBD1 aligns across 7 bases. Germline V gene sequence: CDR1 SGHTS, CDR2 YDEGEE. This CDR3 contains 14 residues. The V gene end was trimmed by 4 bases and the J gene end by 6 bases; junction bases not matched to a gene: 7. As DNA, the CDR3 is TGTGCCAGCAGCGCTCGACAGGGAATAAACATTCAGTACTTC. Residues: CASSARQGINIQYF.

J is TRBJ2-5 and V is TRBV7-8, with TRBD2 matching over 12 bases. CDR3 length: 21 residues. The V gene's germline CDR1 is SGHVS and CDR2 FQNEAQ. V trimming: 4 bases; J trimming: 4 bases; junction bases outside the gene matches: 22. CDR3 in amino acids: CASSSSLWTVTSGSLRETQYF. CDR3 nucleotides: TGTGCCAGCAGCTCCTCCCTCTGGACAGTGACTAGCGGGAGCTTGAGAGAGACCCAGTACTTC.

The chain links TRBV18 to TRBJ2-7; D could derive from TRBD1 or TRBD2 (5 bases each). The CDR3 has 13 residues. Trimming shortened V by 3 bases and J by 1 base, and 7 bases separated the two germline ends. CDR1 is KGHSH and CDR2 is LQKENI in the germline V gene. As DNA, the CDR3 is TGTGCCAGCTCACCGGGGGAATCCTACGAGCAGTACTTC. Amino acids: CASSPGESYEQYF.

This clone showed up just a few times. At one boundary the junction diverges from the germline segment, which might be a read error. This chain uses TRBV7-7 with TRBJ2-3, with 12 bases fitting TRBD1. Germline loops: CDR1 SSHAT, CDR2 FNYEAQ (reference sequence). This CDR3 has 14 amino acids. CDR3 protein: CASSPGTGGDTQYF. The CDR3 coding sequence is TGTGCTAGCAGCCCCGGGACAGGGGGCGATACGCAGTATTTT. The variable domain in full, completed from reference TRBV7-7 and TRBJ2-3, reads GAGVSQSPRYKVTKRGQDVTLRCDPISSHATLYWYQQALGQGPEFLTYFNYEAQPDKSGLPSDRFSAERPEGSISTLTIQRTEQRDSAMYRCASSPGTGGDTQYFGPGTRLTVL.

The rearrangement uses TRBV27 and TRBJ1-1, with 9 bases lining up with TRBD1. J gave up 5 bases and V 3 bases, and 7 bases lay outside the gene matches. CDR3 length equals 15 residues. The germline CDR1 and CDR2 sequences are MNHEY and SMNVEV (reference sequence). The CDR3 here is CASSFSTGGLTEAFF. The CDR3 DNA reads as TGTGCCAGCAGTTTCTCGACAGGGGGTCTAACTGAAGCTTTCTTT.